Shown below are 27 T cell receptor beta chains from a single sample sequenced in a study of blood T cell repertoires in COVID-19. This table comes from immunoSEQ multiplex PCR, and its TCRdb copy is limited to in-frame clones, with some not included. The repertoire includes about 280,000 clones, approximately 89% of them detected once, and 1.9% sits in the top ten. The sequencing input was PBMCs or T cells enriched from blood (not recorded which). The receptors originated from a woman in her sixties who had recovered from COVID-19.

CDR3 nucleotides: TGCGCCAGCAGCCCAGAGGGGAGGGGGGACCAAAACGGCTACACCTTC. This sequence encodes CASSPEGRGDQNGYTF. The V and J genes are TRBV4-1 and TRBJ1-2; tentative D call: TRBD1 (6 bases). Germline V gives CDR1 MGHRA, CDR2 YSYEKL. Trimming pared 4 bases from V and 8 bases from J, leaving 23 bases between. CDR3 length equals 16 residues.

The chain combines TRBV27 with TRBJ1-3, with a weak D call TRBD1 (6 bases). The length of the CDR3 is 15 residues. Deletions cut 7 bases from V and 0 bases from J, with 13 bases between. Germline CDR1 and CDR2: MNHEY and SMNVEV (reference sequence). The chain's CDR3 is CASKTGTNSGNTIYF. The CDR3 nucleotides are TGTGCCAGCAAAACCGGGACAAACTCTGGAAACACCATATATTTT.

This clone was observed once. The chain couples TRBV9 to TRBJ2-1; D perhaps matches TRBD1 (5 bases). V lost 4 bases to trimming and J lost 2 bases, with 13 bases between them. Germline loops: CDR1 SGDLS, CDR2 YYNGEE. CDR3 length: 15 amino acids. The CDR3, as DNA: TGTGCCAGCAGCCCACTGCAGGGTCCCTACAATGAGCAGTTCTTC. As protein: CASSPLQGPYNEQFF.

This clone turned up a few times. J is TRBJ1-3 and V is TRBV19; D is possibly TRBD1 (6 bases). Germline loops: CDR1 LNHDA, CDR2 SQIVND (reference sequence). V was clipped by 4 bases and J by 0 bases, with 13 bases between them. The CDR3 consists of 16 residues. CDR3 DNA: TGTGCCAGTAGTAATGGGGACACTTCCTCTGGAAACACCATATATTTT. Its protein is CASSNGDTSSGNTIYF.

V usage is TRBV6-5 and J usage is TRBJ1-2; D is perhaps TRBD1 (6 bases). With 7 bases removed from V and 6 bases from J, the gap between germline ends came to 21 bases. CDR3 length equals 15 residues. Germline CDR1 reads MNHEY; CDR2 reads SVGAGI. CDR3 sequence reads: CASTTSRGAENGYTF. In DNA form, the CDR3 reads TGTGCCAGCACCACTAGTCGGGGGGCGGAGAATGGCTACACCTTC.

The rearrangement uses TRBV13 and TRBJ2-5; D is uncertain. V shed 1 base and J shed 2 bases, with 8 bases lying between them. CDR1 is PRHDT and CDR2 is FYEKMQ in the germline V gene (reference sequence). This CDR3 comprises 14 residues. The CDR3 loop reads CASSLERRQETQYF. In nucleotides, the CDR3 is TGTGCCAGCAGCTTAGAGCGTCGACAAGAGACCCAGTACTTC.

This clone has more than one count but fewer than ten. The chain combines TRBV3-1 (or the pseudogene TRBV3-2) with TRBJ1-2, with D hard to call. This CDR3 is 14 amino acids long. Germline V gene data show CDR1 as LGHDT and CDR2 as YNNKEL (reference sequence). V lost 1 base and J 1 base, leaving 7 bases between the germline ends. The CDR3 DNA sequence: TGTGCCAGCAGCCAAGGACACTTTAACTATGGCTACACCTTC. Its protein is CASSQGHFNYGYTF.

The gene calls are TRBV5-1 and TRBJ2-3; the D gene is possibly TRBD2 (7 bases). This CDR3 has 14 amino acids. Germline V gene lookup returns CDR1 SGHRS and CDR2 YFSETQ. Trimming left V 4 bases short and J 4 bases short, with 13 bases between. Written as DNA, the CDR3 is TGCGCCAGCAGCGCCATAGGGGGGGCAGATACGCAGTATTTT. Amino acids: CASSAIGGADTQYF.

The rearrangement joins TRBV6-5 to TRBJ1-5; 10 bases match TRBD1. The CDR3 is 15 amino acids. CDR1 and CDR2 from the germline V gene are MNHEY and SVGAGI. Losses at the gene ends were 5 bases for V and 7 bases for J; bases not matched to a gene: 8. This CDR3 is CASSPLTGGFQPQHF. The CDR3 DNA reads as TGTGCCAGCAGTCCGCTGACAGGGGGCTTCCAGCCCCAGCATTTT.

The chain uses TRBV4-1 and TRBJ2-7; TRBD1 aligns across 7 bases. Trimming cost V 5 bases and J 2 bases; bases outside gene matches: 6. The CDR3 has 14 residues. Germline V gene lookup returns CDR1 MGHRA and CDR2 YSYEKL. The CDR3: CASSEGTAAYEQYF. The CDR3 DNA is TGCGCCAGCAGCGAAGGGACAGCGGCCTACGAGCAGTACTTC.

The V call is TRBV7-9, the J call TRBJ2-1, with 15 bases matching TRBD2. This CDR3 is built from 19 residues. The V segment lost 3 bases and the J segment 0 bases; nucleotides outside the gene matches: 6. CDR1 and CDR2 (germline): SEHNR, FQNEAQ (reference sequence). CDR3 amino acids: CASSLGTSGGPISYNEQFF. CDR3 nucleotides: TGTGCCAGCAGCTTGGGGACTAGCGGGGGGCCCATCTCCTACAATGAGCAGTTCTTC.

This clone was detected only once. The CDR3 region is CASSLFWIAGGYTYNEQFF. CDR3 coding DNA: TGTGCCAGCAGCTTATTTTGGATAGCGGGAGGGTATACCTACAATGAGCAGTTCTTC. The chain combines TRBV11-2 with TRBJ2-1; 11 bases map to TRBD2. CDR3 length: 19 amino acids. The V segment lost 2 bases and the J segment 2 bases; nucleotides outside the gene matches: 11. Germline CDR1 is SGHAT and CDR2 is FQNNGV. The complete variable domain, with remaining parts taken from reference TRBV11-2 and TRBJ2-1, reads EAGVAQSPRYKIIEKRQSVAFWCNPISGHATLYWYQQILGQGPKLLIQFQNNGVVDDSQLPKDRFSAERLKGVDSTLKIQPAKLEDSAVYLCASSLFWIAGGYTYNEQFFGPGTRLTVL.

The chain combines TRBV24-1 with TRBJ1-4, with 7 bases lining up with TRBD1. This CDR3 has 14 amino acids. V dropped 9 bases and J dropped 13; count of bases not matched to a gene: 16. Germline V lookup: CDR1 KGHDR, CDR2 SFDVKD. The CDR3: CATSRGEYSGGLFF. The CDR3, as DNA: TGTGCCACCTCCAGGGGGGAGTATAGCGGCGGACTGTTTTTT.

This chain joins TRBV27 and TRBJ2-7; the match to TRBD2 covers 8 bases. J gave up 0 bases and V 5 bases, and 6 bases lay outside the gene matches. The CDR3 runs 15 residues. Germline CDR1 is MNHEY and CDR2 is SMNVEV (reference sequence). As DNA, the CDR3 is TGTGCCAGCAGTAAGGAACTAGCGGCCTCCTACGAGCAGTACTTC. This sequence encodes CASSKELAASYEQYF.

The chain joins TRBV7-9 to TRBJ1-2; TRBD1 matches at 9 bases. The CDR3 consists of 14 residues. From germline, CDR1 is SEHNR and CDR2 FQNEAQ (reference sequence). Trimming at V came to 2 bases and at J to 4 bases, leaving 2 bases not matched to a gene. CDR3 loop: CASSLRTGAYGYTF. The CDR3 DNA follows: TGTGCCAGCAGCTTACGGACAGGGGCCTATGGCTACACCTTC.

The chain combines TRBV6-5 with TRBJ1-2; possible D gene TRBD1, 5 bases. CDR1 and CDR2 (germline): MNHEY, SVGAGI. The V and J ends lost 11 bases and 7 bases respectively, with 17 bases between them. This CDR3 spans 12 amino acids. CDR3 loop: CAARDFWGGYTF. The CDR3 DNA reads as TGTGCCGCGCGGGACTTCTGGGGTGGCTACACCTTC.

The table lists this clone with a count of one. The chain carries TRBV9 and TRBJ2-7; D is possibly TRBD2 (5 bases). The CDR3 spans 14 residues. V was pared by 0 bases and J by 7 bases, with 14 bases between. The germline gives CDR1 SGDLS, CDR2 YYNGEE. The CDR3 coding sequence is TGTGCCAGCAGCGTAGCCGGAGGTCTAGGGGAGCAGTACTTC. Amino acids: CASSVAGGLGEQYF.

J is TRBJ2-1 and V is TRBV28; 13 bases are a match to TRBD2. Germline CDR1 and CDR2: MDHEN and SYDVKM. V shed 3 bases and J 2 bases; nucleotides not matched to a gene: 10. The CDR3 covers 19 residues. CDR3 loop: CASSFIRTSGRWAYNEQFF. The CDR3 region has the DNA TGTGCCAGCAGTTTTATTCGGACTAGCGGGAGATGGGCCTACAATGAGCAGTTCTTC.

The CDR3 spells CAISSDRDYGYTF. The CDR3 DNA is TGTGCCATCAGTTCCGACAGGGACTATGGCTACACCTTC. The V call is TRBV10-3, the J call TRBJ1-2; TRBD1 agrees at 7 bases. This CDR3 has 13 residues. Germline loops: CDR1 ENHRY, CDR2 SYGVKD. Unmatched junction bases numbered 3, after V lost 5 bases and J lost 3 bases.

This chain links TRBV27 with TRBJ1-2; 8 nucleotides line up with TRBD1. The J segment lost 8 bases and the V segment lost 1 base, leaving 9 bases of the junction unmatched. Germline V CDR1 and CDR2: MNHEY, SMNVEV (reference sequence). CDR3 length equals 15 residues. The CDR3 DNA reads TGTGCCAGCAGTTTATACCCCCCCGGACAGGGCGGCTACACCTTC. This codes for CASSLYPPGQGGYTF.

In this sample, this clone turned up once. This chain connects TRBV7-8 to TRBJ2-3; 9 nucleotides line up with TRBD1. Losses at the gene ends were 5 bases for V and 3 bases for J; bases not matched to a gene: 9. The CDR3 length is 16 residues. The germline V gene has CDR1 SGHVS and CDR2 FQNEAQ. In DNA form, the CDR3 reads TGTGCCAGCAGCCCCTGGGGGACAGGGAGGACAGATACGCAGTATTTT. It is translated as CASSPWGTGRTDTQYF.

This clone was counted only a few times. Other nucleotide sequences in the sample specify the same CDR3. The chain uses TRBV5-1 and TRBJ2-5; tentative D call: TRBD2 (6 bases). Germline loops: CDR1 SGHRS, CDR2 YFSETQ. The CDR3 sequence is 14 residues long. Trimming left V 0 bases short and J 3 bases short, with 9 bases between. The CDR3 nucleotides read TGCGCCAGCAGCTTGGCGGGGGTAGAAGAGACCCAGTACTTC. This encodes CASSLAGVEETQYF.

The V gene is TRBV28, the J gene TRBJ1-4, with a weak D call TRBD1 (6 bases). The CDR3 consists of 14 residues. Per germline, CDR1 MDHEN and CDR2 SYDVKM. V was clipped by 3 bases and J by 7 bases, with 12 bases between them. In nucleotides, the CDR3 is TGTGCCAGCAGTTTGAGGGGGGGATTTGAAAAACTGTTTTTT. This sequence encodes CASSLRGGFEKLFF.

The chain combines TRBV7-9 with TRBJ1-2, with a weak D call TRBD1 (5 bases). CDR3 length equals 14 residues. V was clipped by 3 bases and J by 6 bases, with 14 bases between them. Germline CDR1 is SEHNR and CDR2 is FQNEAQ (reference sequence). Here the CDR3 DNA reads TGTGCCAGCAGCTTTCGAGGAGACAGTCATGGCTACACCTTC. Protein: CASSFRGDSHGYTF. Full variable domain (remainder filled in from reference TRBV7-9 and TRBJ1-2): DTGVSQNPRHKITKRGQNVTFRCDPISEHNRLYWYRQTLGQGPEFLTYFQNEAQLEKSRLLSDRFSAERPKGSFSTLEIQRTEQGDSAMYLCASSFRGDSHGYTFGSGTRLTVV.

This clone was recorded only once. The chain couples TRBV12-3 or TRBV12-4 to TRBJ1-2; perhaps TRBD1 as D (6 bases). The ends were cut back, 3 bases at V and 8 bases at J, with 10 bases in the middle. This CDR3 is built from 12 residues. The CDR3 nucleotides read TGTGCCAGCAGTTTCGGGGGGCGCGGCTACACCTTC. Amino acid sequence: CASSFGGRGYTF.

This chain links TRBV5-1 with TRBJ2-1, with a tentative D call TRBD1 (6 bases). V was trimmed by 0 bases and J by 0 bases, leaving 10 bases between them. Per germline, CDR1 SGHRS and CDR2 YFSETQ. CDR3 length: 16 residues. DNA for the CDR3: TGCGCCAGCAGCTTGGTAGTCAGGGGCTCCTACAATGAGCAGTTCTTC. Its protein is CASSLVVRGSYNEQFF.

V and J are TRBV28 and TRBJ1-1; a weak D match, TRBD1 (6 bases). CDR1 MDHEN and CDR2 SYDVKM come from the germline V gene. The CDR3 spans 13 residues. Trimming removed 6 bases from V and 1 base from J, with 9 bases in between. The CDR3 DNA reads TGTGCCAGCAGACCCAGGGGGAACACTGAAGCTTTCTTT. Amino acid sequence: CASRPRGNTEAFF.